This T cell receptor (beta chain) emerged from a study of blood T cell repertoires in COVID-19 (dated by TCRdb to the early 2020s). The study in broad terms: Samples covering the acute and convalescent phases of COVID-19 were provided by collaborators in the United States, Italy and Spain. The prospective study material was composed of cDNA or gDNA derived from T cells, B-cell-depleted T cells, or PBMCs. The dataset comprised deeply sampled blood TCRbeta repertoires from subjects exposed to, actively infected with, or recovered from COVID-19. The repertoires were made available in a free public database intended to serve as a resource for research on the immune response to SARS-CoV-2. Samples were obtained from the ongoing ImmuneRACE study (first 160 participants) and from approximately 1,200 subjects provided by 6 global collaborators. The sample metadata nearly always contained a de-identified subject ID, COVID-19 status, age in years and sex. Where HLA class I and class II types were available, the types were taken from metadata supplied by the sample provider, not from assay-based typing.

The immunoSEQ Assay, a bias-controlled multiplex PCR, was used to amplify TCRbeta CDR3 regions from genomic DNA. On the study's bioinformatics: The number of nucleated cells in each sample was estimated from the amplification of reference gene primers within the assay. To quantify the absolute abundance of each unique TCRbeta CDR3 rearrangement, sequence reads were collapsed and filtered. For each sample, productive Simpson clonality was calculated by taking the square root of Simpson's diversity index across productive rearrangements. Drawn from immuneACCESS, this table holds only the in-frame rearrangements with V and J called that TCRdb kept. Clones are partly lost; checked studies trace under half to an unresolved V gene and leave the rest unexplained. Clone size and V and J calls were adopted from that table, with D and trimming inferred from the DNA. The sample table records over 200,000 clones; more than 75% of these occur just once. 2.3% of the sample lies in the top ten.

Remarks on this clone: Its specific antigen is unknown. Base qualities are not at hand, and no much larger clone is one base apart.

The paper as a whole reports these results and caveats: Clinical and demographic metadata were provided uncurated, with the amount varying by source and participant.

According to the germline V gene, CDR1 reads MDHEN and CDR2 reads SYDVKM. The CDR3 starts with the cysteine, ends with the phenylalanine, and has 15 residues. Just CDR3 DNA is preserved here, 45 bases in frame from base 1. Relative to germline, V is 2 bases shorter and J is 5 bases shorter, with 13 bases between their ends. Each collaborating institution followed its own protocols to collect whole blood in K2EDTA tubes. Collaborator samples were shipped for TCRbeta analysis as frozen whole blood, isolated PBMCs, or DNA extracted from either sample type. The sequence derives from a woman aged 45-65 years with acute or convalescent COVID-19. The sequence is built from TRBV28 and TRBJ2-1, and TRBD1 may be the D gene, going by 5 matching bases. Specimen: peripheral blood. The CDR3 region: CASSLLGQPDNEQFF. The nucleotides read TGTGCCAGCAGTTTACTCGGACAACCCGACAATGAGCAGTTCTTC.